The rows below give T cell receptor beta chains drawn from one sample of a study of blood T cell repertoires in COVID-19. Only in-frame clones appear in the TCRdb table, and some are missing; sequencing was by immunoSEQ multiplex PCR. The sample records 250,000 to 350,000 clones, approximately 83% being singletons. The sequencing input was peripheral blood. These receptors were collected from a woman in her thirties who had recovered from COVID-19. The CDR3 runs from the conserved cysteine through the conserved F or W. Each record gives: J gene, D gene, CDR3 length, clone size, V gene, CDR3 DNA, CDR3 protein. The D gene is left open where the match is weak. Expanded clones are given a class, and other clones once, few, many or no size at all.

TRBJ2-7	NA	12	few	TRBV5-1	TGCGCCAGCAGCTTTGTCGGCTACGAGCAGTACTTC	CASSFVGYEQYF
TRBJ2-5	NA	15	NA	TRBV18	TGTGCCAGCTCAGGGCGCCTCCCCAACCAAGAGACCCAGTACTTC	CASSGRLPNQETQYF
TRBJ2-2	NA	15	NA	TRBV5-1	TGCGCCAGCAGCTTGGCCAGCGGGAACACCGGGGAGCTGTTTTTT	CASSLASGNTGELFF
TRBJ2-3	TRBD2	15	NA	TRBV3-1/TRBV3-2	TGTGCCAGCAACCAAGCGGGGGGGCCCACAGATACGCAGTATTTT	CASNQAGGPTDTQYF
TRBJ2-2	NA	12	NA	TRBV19	TGTGCCAGTGGACAGAGCACCGGGGAGCTGTTTTTT	CASGQSTGELFF
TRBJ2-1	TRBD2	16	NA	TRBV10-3	TGTGCCATCAGTGAGTCTGCGGCGGGGGGGCAGAATGAGCAGTTCTTC	CAISESAAGGQNEQFF
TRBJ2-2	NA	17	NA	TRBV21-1	TGTGCCAGCAGCAAAGACCGACAGGACGCGAACACCGGGGAGCTGTTTTTT	CASSKDRQDANTGELFF
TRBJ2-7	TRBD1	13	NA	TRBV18	TGTGCCAGCTCACCAGGGACAGGGGACGAGCAGTACTTC	CASSPGTGDEQYF
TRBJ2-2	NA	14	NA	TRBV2	TGTGCCAGTAGTGGGCCGTTCTACACCGGGGAGCTGTTTTTT	CASSGPFYTGELFF
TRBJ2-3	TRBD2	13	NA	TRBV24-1	TGTGCCACCAGTAGGACTAGCAGTGATACGCAGTATTTT	CATSRTSSDTQYF
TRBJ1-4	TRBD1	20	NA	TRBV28	TGTGCCAGCAGTTTTTTTAGGACAGGGGGCTTCCTCGCAACTAATGAAAAACTGTTTTTT	CASSFFRTGGFLATNEKLFF
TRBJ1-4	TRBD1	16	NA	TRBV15	TGTGCCACCAGCAGAGTGAGGGGGCGCGCCAATGAAAAACTGTTTTTT	CATSRVRGRANEKLFF
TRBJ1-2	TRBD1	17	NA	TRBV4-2	TGTGCCAGCAGCCCAACCCGGGGACAGGGTACAGGCGATGGCTACACCTTC	CASSPTRGQGTGDGYTF
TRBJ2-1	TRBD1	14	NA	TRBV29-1	TGCAGCGTTGACGGGACAGGGGGGTGGAATGAGCAGTTCTTC	CSVDGTGGWNEQFF
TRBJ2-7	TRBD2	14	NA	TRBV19	TGTGCCAGTAGTCCAGCTAGCGGGAGCTACGAGCAGTACTTC	CASSPASGSYEQYF
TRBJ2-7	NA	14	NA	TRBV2	TGTGCCAGCAGTGGACAGGGACTCCTCTACGAGCAGTACTTC	CASSGQGLLYEQYF
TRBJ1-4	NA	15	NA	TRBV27	TGTGCCAGCATTACCAGACAGAGAACTAATGAAAAACTGTTTTTT	CASITRQRTNEKLFF
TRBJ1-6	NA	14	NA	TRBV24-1	TGTGCCACCAGTGATTTGACCCTAAATTCACCCCTCCACTTT	CATSDLTLNSPLHF
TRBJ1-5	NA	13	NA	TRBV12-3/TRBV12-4	TGTGCCAGCAGTTTCAGGGAAGATCAGCCCCAGCATTTT	CASSFREDQPQHF
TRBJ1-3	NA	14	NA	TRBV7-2	TGTGCCAGCAGCTTAGGACAGCTTGGAAACACCATATATTTT	CASSLGQLGNTIYF
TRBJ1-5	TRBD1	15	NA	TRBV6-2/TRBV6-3	TGTGCCAGCAGTTACGGGACAGGGATGACGGAGCCCCAGCATTTT	CASSYGTGMTEPQHF
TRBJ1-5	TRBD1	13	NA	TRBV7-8	TGTGCCAGCAGCTGGACAGGGATTCAGCCCCAGCATTTT	CASSWTGIQPQHF
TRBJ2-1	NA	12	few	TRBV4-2	TGTGCCAGCAGCCAAGATCTCGGGGAGCAGTTCTTC	CASSQDLGEQFF
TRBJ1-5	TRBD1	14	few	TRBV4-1	TGCGCCAGCAGCCCTGGACAGGGGAATCAGCCCCAGCATTTT	CASSPGQGNQPQHF
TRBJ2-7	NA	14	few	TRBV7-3	TGTGCCAGCAGCCCAGGGGGGCTTATCTACGAGCAGTACTTC	CASSPGGLIYEQYF
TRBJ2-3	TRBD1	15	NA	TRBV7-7	TGTGCTAGCAGCCCGGGGACAGGGGGCACAGATACGCAGTATTTT	CASSPGTGGTDTQYF
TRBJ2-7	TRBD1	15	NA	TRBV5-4	TGTGCCAGCAGCCCGGTGAGGGACAGGGTGGTCGAGCAGTACTTC	CASSPVRDRVVEQYF
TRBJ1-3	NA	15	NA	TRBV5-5	TGTGCCAGCAGCTTGAGGACCTGGGGCCGGGACACCATATATTTT	CASSLRTWGRDTIYF
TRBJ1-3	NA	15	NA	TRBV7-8	TGTGCCAGCAGCTCCCAGGTGCGCTCTGGAAACACCATATATTTT	CASSSQVRSGNTIYF
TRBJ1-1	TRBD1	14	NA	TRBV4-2	TGTGCCAGCAGCCCGTGGGAACAGGGGACTGAAGCTTTCTTT	CASSPWEQGTEAFF
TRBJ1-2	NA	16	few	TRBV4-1	TGCGCCAGCAGCCAGGGATCCGCCAGGGGAAAGAGGGGCTACACCTTC	CASSQGSARGKRGYTF
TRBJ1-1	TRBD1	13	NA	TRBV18	TGTGCCAGCTCACTTACAGGGGGGGGTGAAGCTTTCTTT	CASSLTGGGEAFF
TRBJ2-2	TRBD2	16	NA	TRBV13	TGTGCCAGCAGCTTGGGTCTCGGGAGGGCTACAGGGGAGCTGTTTTTT	CASSLGLGRATGELFF
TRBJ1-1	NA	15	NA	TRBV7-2	TGTGCCAGCAGCTTGTCTAGACTGATGAACACTGAAGCTTTCTTT	CASSLSRLMNTEAFF
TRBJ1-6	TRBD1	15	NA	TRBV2	TGTGCCAGCAGTACCGGGGGACAGGGGTATTCACCCCTCCACTTT	CASSTGGQGYSPLHF
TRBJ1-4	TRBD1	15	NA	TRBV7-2	TGTGCCAGCAGCAAGACAGGGGCGGGTAATGAAAAACTGTTTTTT	CASSKTGAGNEKLFF
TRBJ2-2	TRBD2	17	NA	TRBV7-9	TGTGCCAGCAGCCCCAGACTAAGCGGGGATCCCTACGGGGAGCTGTTTTTT	CASSPRLSGDPYGELFF
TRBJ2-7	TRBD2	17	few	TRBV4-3	TGCGCCAGCAGCCAAGATCTACCCAGCGGGAGTGCAGGCGAGCAGTACTTC	CASSQDLPSGSAGEQYF
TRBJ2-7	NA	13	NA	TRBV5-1	TGCGCCAGCAGCTTTGAGGGAATCAACGAGCAGTACTTC	CASSFEGINEQYF
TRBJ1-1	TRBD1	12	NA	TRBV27	TGTGCCAGCAGACAGGGGGGAACTGAAGCTTTCTTT	CASRQGGTEAFF
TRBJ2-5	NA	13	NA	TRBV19	TGTGCCAGTAGTATTCGGCAGGGGGAGACCCAGTACTTC	CASSIRQGETQYF
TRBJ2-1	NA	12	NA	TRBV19	TGTGCCAGTAGTATGGGGCCCAATGAGCAGTTCTTC	CASSMGPNEQFF
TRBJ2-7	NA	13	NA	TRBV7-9	TGTGCCAGCAGCTTTGGCAGCTCCTACGAGCAGTACTTC	CASSFGSSYEQYF
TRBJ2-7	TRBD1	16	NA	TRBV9	TGTGCCAGCAGCGTAGGGTCCACCGGGACAGGGGGCAAGCAGTACTTC	CASSVGSTGTGGKQYF
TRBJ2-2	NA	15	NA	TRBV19	TGTGCCAGTAGTAATATTGCCTTAAGGAGCGGGGAGCTGTTTTTT	CASSNIALRSGELFF